The 17 T cell receptor beta chains below all came from one sample that was sequenced in a study of neurological immune-mediated disorders. TCRdb re-analysed the 5' RACE reads in MiXCR, keeping a single row per CDR3 protein. Of tens of thousands of distinct CDR3 sequences in the sample, over 8.5% were seen once. The time point: longitudinal time-point 1 (baseline). The specimen sequenced was PBMCs. All receptors come from a male donor with HTLV-1-associated myelopathy (HAM/TSP).

The table lists this clonotype with a few counts. The gene calls are TRBV5-1 and TRBJ2-5, with D possibly TRBD2 on 6 matching bases. The CDR3 consists of 13 residues. Trimming removed 5 bases from V and 3 bases from J, with 11 bases in between. From germline, CDR1 is SGHRS and CDR2 YFSETQ. CDR3 in amino acids: CASSRWREETQYF. The CDR3 DNA reads TGCGCCAGCAGTCGGTGGAGGGAAGAGACCCAGTACTTC.

This clonotype has at least ten counts. CDR3 region: CASSSRTRNVDEQFF. CDR3 DNA sequence: TGTGCCAGCAGCTCCCGGACTAGAAATGTCGATGAGCAGTTCTTC. This sequence joins TRBV12-3 or TRBV12-4 and TRBJ2-1; TRBD2 aligns across 7 bases. The CDR3 is 15 amino acids. V lost 6 bases, J lost 8 bases, and 13 bases stayed unmatched.

The sample holds many counts of this clonotype. The rearrangement links TRBV15 to TRBJ2-7, with a possible D match to TRBD1 (6 bases). The CDR3 runs to 14 residues. Germline V gene sequence: CDR1 LNHNV, CDR2 YYDKDF (reference sequence). Trimming left V 3 bases short and J 1 base short, with 10 bases between. CDR3 sequence reads: CATSRDSPSYEQYF. The CDR3 DNA reads as TGTGCCACCAGCAGGGACAGTCCTTCCTACGAGCAGTACTTC.

The table lists this clonotype with many counts. The V call is TRBV20-1, the J call TRBJ2-5, with 7 bases fitting TRBD1. The ends lost 0 bases at V and 2 bases at J; junction bases unmatched: 6. The CDR3 loop spans 15 amino acids. CDR1 is DFQATT and CDR2 is SNEGSKA in the germline V gene (reference sequence). CDR3 nucleotides: TGCAGTGCTAGAGAGGGTCCGGGACAGCAAGAGACCCAGTACTTC. This encodes CSAREGPGQQETQYF.

The sample holds many counts of this clonotype. The chain uses TRBV7-2 and TRBJ2-2, with no clear D. Trimming pared 3 bases from V and 3 bases from J, leaving 11 bases between. In germline, CDR1 is SGHTA, CDR2 FQGNSA. This CDR3 region has 15 residues. The CDR3 is CASSLDRPDTGELFF. CDR3 in DNA: TGTGCCAGCAGCTTGGATCGGCCGGACACCGGGGAGCTGTTTTTT.

This clonotype was seen at least ten times. V and J are TRBV9 and TRBJ2-7, with TRBD1 identical over 7 bases. The CDR3 sequence is 16 residues long. CDR1 and CDR2 (germline): SGDLS, YYNGEE. Trimming took 0 bases from V and 0 from J; bases not matched to a gene: 6. CDR3 protein: CASSVEGDSTSYEQYF. The CDR3 DNA follows: TGTGCCAGCAGCGTAGAGGGGGACAGCACCTCCTACGAGCAGTACTTC.

This clonotype has at least ten counts. The chain recombines TRBV5-1 with TRBJ1-1, with D unclear. CDR3 length: 13 amino acids. The V and J ends lost 5 bases and 3 bases respectively, with 11 bases between them. Germline V gives CDR1 SGHRS, CDR2 YFSETQ. The CDR3 bases are TGCGCCAGCAGGCGAGGGTCGGACACTGAAGCTTTCTTT. Translating it yields CASRRGSDTEAFF.

The chain has TRBV6-6 and TRBJ2-5; either TRBD1 or TRBD2 may fit D (5 bases each). V lost 4 bases, J lost 5 bases, and 14 bases lay in between. Germline lookup yields CDR1 MNHNY and CDR2 SVGAGI (reference sequence). This CDR3 spans 14 amino acids. The CDR3 DNA is TGTGCCAGCAGTTCCCCGGGACCTCGGGAGACCCAGTACTTC. Translated: CASSSPGPRETQYF.

This clonotype was picked up many times. V is TRBV3-1 and J is TRBJ1-2; 7 nucleotides line up with TRBD1. This CDR3 comprises 15 residues. Per the germline V gene, CDR1 is LGHDT and CDR2 is YNNKEL (reference sequence). Unmatched junction bases numbered 10, after V lost 2 bases and J lost 7 bases. CDR3 bases: TGTGCCAGCAGCCAATCCCCAGGGGGTGCGGGTGGCTACACCTTC. Translation: CASSQSPGGAGGYTF.

The chain uses TRBV4-3 and TRBJ2-2; 10 bases are shared with TRBD1. Germline V gene sequence: CDR1 LGHNA, CDR2 YSLEER. The V and J ends lost 4 bases and 9 bases, in that order; junction bases with no gene match: 11. The CDR3 covers 16 residues. This CDR3 is CASSPSGTGVSRELFF. The CDR3 DNA sequence: TGCGCCAGCAGCCCCTCCGGGACAGGGGTTTCCCGGGAGCTGTTTTTT.

This clonotype was detected many times. The chain is built from TRBV20-1 and TRBJ1-2; D remains ambiguous. There are 11 residues in the CDR3. Per the germline V gene, CDR1 is DFQATT and CDR2 is SNEGSKA (reference sequence). CDR3 coding DNA: TGCAGCGGACTCAGAAGCTATGGCTACACCTTC. It specifies CSGLRSYGYTF.

The V gene is TRBV19, the J gene TRBJ1-5; D gene uncertain. The CDR3 runs 12 residues. V dropped 5 bases and J dropped 5 bases, with 7 bases sitting between them. Germline lookup yields CDR1 LNHDA and CDR2 SQIVND (reference sequence). DNA of the CDR3: TGTGCCAGTAGTTTAAATTATCAGCCCCAGCATTTT. Its translation is CASSLNYQPQHF. The whole variable domain, filled in from reference TRBV19 and TRBJ1-5, reads DGGITQSPKYLFRKEGQNVTLSCEQNLNHDAMYWYRQDPGQGLRLIYYSQIVNDFQKGDIAEGYSVSREKKESFPLTVTSAQKNPTAFYLCASSLNYQPQHFGDGTRLSIL.

This clonotype was seen at least ten times. The V gene is TRBV5-1, the J gene TRBJ2-5; D assignment may be TRBD1 or TRBD2 (5 bases each). This CDR3 has 14 amino acids. Trimming removed 4 bases from V and 1 base from J, with 11 bases in between. Germline V gene lookup returns CDR1 SGHRS and CDR2 YFSETQ. The CDR3 DNA is TGCGCCAGCAGCACCCGGGACGGCCAAGAGACCCAGTACTTC. Translated, it gives CASSTRDGQETQYF.

This clonotype was recorded at least ten times. V and J are TRBV7-2 and TRBJ2-2; 7 positions agree with TRBD1. In germline, CDR1 is SGHTA, CDR2 FQGNSA. With 5 bases clipped from V and 4 bases from J, the junction kept 7 bases outside the gene matches. The CDR3 covers 15 residues. The CDR3 sequence is CASSPRGTVTGELFF. The CDR3 nucleotides are TGTGCCAGCAGCCCAAGGGGGACAGTCACCGGGGAGCTGTTTTTT.

This clonotype was counted ten times or more. The chain is built from TRBV7-2 and TRBJ2-5; maybe TRBD1 (6 bases). V lost 2 bases to trimming and J lost 5 bases, with 12 bases between them. This CDR3 is 14 amino acids long. Germline CDR1 reads SGHTA; CDR2 reads FQGNSA. CDR3 protein: CASSLSQGRETQYF. CDR3 DNA: TGTGCCAGCAGCTTATCACAGGGACGGGAGACCCAGTACTTC.

This clonotype appeared many times. V and J are TRBV11-2 and TRBJ1-4; D gene unclear. Germline V CDR1 and CDR2: SGHAT, FQNNGV. V was clipped by 5 bases and J by 8 bases, with 9 bases between them. This CDR3 has 12 amino acids. The CDR3 DNA is TGTGCCAGCAGCCGTCCTTACGAAAAACTGTTTTTT. Protein sequence: CASSRPYEKLFF.

This clonotype was counted ten times or more. The chain employs TRBV14 and TRBJ2-7; D call uncertain. The CDR3 runs to 13 residues. CDR1 is SGHDN and CDR2 is FVKESK in the germline V gene. Trimming removed 1 base at V and 1 base at J, with 5 bases between. Written as DNA, the CDR3 is TGTGCCAGCAGCCAAGCTTGGTCCTACGAGCAGTACTTC. Translation: CASSQAWSYEQYF.